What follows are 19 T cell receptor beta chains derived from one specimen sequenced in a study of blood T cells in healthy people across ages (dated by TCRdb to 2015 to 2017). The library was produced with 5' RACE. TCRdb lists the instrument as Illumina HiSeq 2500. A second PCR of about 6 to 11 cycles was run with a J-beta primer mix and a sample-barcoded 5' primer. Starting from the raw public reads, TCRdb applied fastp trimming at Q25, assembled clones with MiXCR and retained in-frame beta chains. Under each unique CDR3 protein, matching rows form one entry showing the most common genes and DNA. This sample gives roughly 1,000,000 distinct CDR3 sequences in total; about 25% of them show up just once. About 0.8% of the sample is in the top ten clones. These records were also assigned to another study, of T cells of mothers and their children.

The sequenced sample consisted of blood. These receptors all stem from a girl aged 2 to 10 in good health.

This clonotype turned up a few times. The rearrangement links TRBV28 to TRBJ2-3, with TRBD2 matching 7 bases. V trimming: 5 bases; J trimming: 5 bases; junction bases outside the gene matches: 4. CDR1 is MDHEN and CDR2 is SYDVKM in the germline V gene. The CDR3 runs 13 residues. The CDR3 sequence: CASSPRGIDTQYF. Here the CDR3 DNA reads TGTGCCAGCAGTCCGCGGGGGATAGATACGCAGTATTTT.

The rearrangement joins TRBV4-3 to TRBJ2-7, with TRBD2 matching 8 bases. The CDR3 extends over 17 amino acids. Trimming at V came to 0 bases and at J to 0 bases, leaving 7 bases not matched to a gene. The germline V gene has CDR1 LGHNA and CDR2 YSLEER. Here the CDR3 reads CASSQDPLAGSSYEQYF. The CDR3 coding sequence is TGCGCCAGCAGCCAAGACCCCTTAGCGGGGAGCTCCTACGAGCAGTACTTC.

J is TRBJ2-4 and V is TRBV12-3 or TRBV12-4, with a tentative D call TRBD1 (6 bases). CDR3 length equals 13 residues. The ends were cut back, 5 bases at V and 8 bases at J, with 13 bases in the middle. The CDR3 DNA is TGTGCCAGCAGTCCTCTAGGGGGACACATTCAGTACTTC. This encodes CASSPLGGHIQYF.

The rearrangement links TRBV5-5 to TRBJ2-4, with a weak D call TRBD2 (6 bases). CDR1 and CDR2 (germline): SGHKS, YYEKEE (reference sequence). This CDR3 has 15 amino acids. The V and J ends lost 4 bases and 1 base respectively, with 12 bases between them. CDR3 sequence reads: CASSHGGSAKNIQYF. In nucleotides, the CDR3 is TGTGCCAGCAGCCATGGGGGGTCGGCCAAAAACATTCAGTACTTC.

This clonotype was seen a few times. The CDR3 protein is CASSWKRFHYEQYF. The DNA of the CDR3 is TGTGCCAGCAGCTGGAAGCGGTTTCACTACGAGCAGTACTTC. V is TRBV27 and J is TRBJ2-7; the D gene is possibly TRBD2 (5 bases). V lost 6 bases and J lost 3, with 15 bases in between. The germline gives CDR1 MNHEY, CDR2 SMNVEV (reference sequence). This CDR3 contains 14 residues.

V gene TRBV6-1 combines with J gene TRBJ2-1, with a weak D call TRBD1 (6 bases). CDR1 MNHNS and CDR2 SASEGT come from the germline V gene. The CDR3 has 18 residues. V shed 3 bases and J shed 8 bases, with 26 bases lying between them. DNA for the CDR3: TGTGCCAGCAGTGATCCTTTTGCCTCGCAGGGGTTTAGGTATGAGCAGTTCTTC. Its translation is CASSDPFASQGFRYEQFF.

The chain's CDR3 is CASSQDIEADEQYF. CDR3 coding DNA: TGTGCCAGCAGCCAAGACATTGAGGCGGATGAGCAGTACTTC. The chain joins TRBV14 to TRBJ2-7, with D unresolved. The CDR3 runs to 14 residues. Germline V gives CDR1 SGHDN, CDR2 FVKESK. Trimming pared 0 bases from V and 7 bases from J, leaving 13 bases between. The full variable domain, its missing parts supplied by reference TRBV14 and TRBJ2-7, is EAGVTQFPSHSVIEKGQTVTLRCDPISGHDNLYWYRRVMGKEIKFLLHFVKESKQDESGMPNNRFLAERTGGTYSTLKVQPAELEDSGVYFCASSQDIEADEQYFGPGTRLTVT.

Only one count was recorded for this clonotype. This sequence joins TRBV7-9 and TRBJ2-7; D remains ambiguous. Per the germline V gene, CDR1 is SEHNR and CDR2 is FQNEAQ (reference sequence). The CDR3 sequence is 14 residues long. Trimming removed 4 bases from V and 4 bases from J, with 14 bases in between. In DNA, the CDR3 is TGTGCCAGCAGCTCACCGGGTTATATGTACGAGCAGTACTTC. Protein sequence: CASSSPGYMYEQYF.

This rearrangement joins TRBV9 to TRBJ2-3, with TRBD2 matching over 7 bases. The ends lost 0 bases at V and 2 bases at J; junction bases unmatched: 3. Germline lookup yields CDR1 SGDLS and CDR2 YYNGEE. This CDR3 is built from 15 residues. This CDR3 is CASSVGGGTTDTQYF. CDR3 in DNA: TGTGCCAGCAGCGTAGGCGGGGGTACCACAGATACGCAGTATTTT.

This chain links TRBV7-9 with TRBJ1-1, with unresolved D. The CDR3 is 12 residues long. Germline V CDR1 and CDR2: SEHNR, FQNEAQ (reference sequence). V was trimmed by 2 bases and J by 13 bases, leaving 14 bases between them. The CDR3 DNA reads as TGTGCCAGCAGCTTAATGGCCCCGGGCGATTTCTTT. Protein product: CASSLMAPGDFF.

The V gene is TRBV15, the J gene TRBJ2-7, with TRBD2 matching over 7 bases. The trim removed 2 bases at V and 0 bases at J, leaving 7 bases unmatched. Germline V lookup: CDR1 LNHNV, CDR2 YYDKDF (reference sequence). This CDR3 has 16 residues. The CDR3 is CATSRLPAGSSYEQYF. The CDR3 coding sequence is TGTGCCACCAGCAGACTACCAGCGGGAAGCTCCTACGAGCAGTACTTC.

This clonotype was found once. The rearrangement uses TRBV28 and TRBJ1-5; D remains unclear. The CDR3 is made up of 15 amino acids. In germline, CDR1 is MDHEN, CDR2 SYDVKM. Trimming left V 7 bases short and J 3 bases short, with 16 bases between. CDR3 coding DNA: TGTGCCAGCACTAACCTAGACGGAGACAATCAGCCCCAGCATTTT. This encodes CASTNLDGDNQPQHF. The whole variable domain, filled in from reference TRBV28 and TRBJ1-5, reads DVKVTQSSRYLVKRTGEKVFLECVQDMDHENMFWYRQDPGLGLRLIYFSYDVKMKEKGDIPEGYSVSREKKERFSLILESASTNQTSMYLCASTNLDGDNQPQHFGDGTRLSIL.

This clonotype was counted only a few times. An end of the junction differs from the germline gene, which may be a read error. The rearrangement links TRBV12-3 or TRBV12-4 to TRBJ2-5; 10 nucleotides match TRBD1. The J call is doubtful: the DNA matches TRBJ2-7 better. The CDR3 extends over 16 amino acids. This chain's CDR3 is CASSFVPGQGNYEQYF. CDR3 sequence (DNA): TGCGCCAGCAGCTTCGTTCCGGGACAGGGGAACTACGAGCAGTACTTC.

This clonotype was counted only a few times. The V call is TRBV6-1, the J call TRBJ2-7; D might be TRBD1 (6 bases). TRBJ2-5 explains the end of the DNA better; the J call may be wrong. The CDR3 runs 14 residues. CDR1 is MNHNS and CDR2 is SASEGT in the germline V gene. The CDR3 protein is CASSLQGWQETQYF. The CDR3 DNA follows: TGTGCCAGCAGTCTACAGGGATGGCAAGAGACCCAGTACTTC.

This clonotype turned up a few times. The CDR3 loop reads CSARASGAAEAFF. The DNA of the CDR3 is TGCAGTGCTAGAGCGTCGGGGGCCGCTGAAGCTTTCTTT. The chain links TRBV20-1 to TRBJ1-1; D might be TRBD1 (6 bases). Germline assignment: CDR1 DFQATT and CDR2 SNEGSKA (reference sequence). V was cut by 1 base and J by 6 bases, with 12 bases left in between. The CDR3 spans 13 residues.

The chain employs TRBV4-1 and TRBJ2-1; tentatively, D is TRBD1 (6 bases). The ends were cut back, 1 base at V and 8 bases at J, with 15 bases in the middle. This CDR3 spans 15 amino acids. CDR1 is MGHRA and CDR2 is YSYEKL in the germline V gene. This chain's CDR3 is CASSQVREGDHEQFF. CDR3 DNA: TGCGCCAGCAGCCAAGTCCGCGAGGGGGACCATGAGCAGTTCTTC.

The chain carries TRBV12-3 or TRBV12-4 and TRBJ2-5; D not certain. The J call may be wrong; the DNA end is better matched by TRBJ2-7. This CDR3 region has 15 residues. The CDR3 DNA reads TGTGCCAGCAGTCGCGCCAGCCGGGCGACGGACGAGCAGTACTTC. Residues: CASSRASRATDEQYF.

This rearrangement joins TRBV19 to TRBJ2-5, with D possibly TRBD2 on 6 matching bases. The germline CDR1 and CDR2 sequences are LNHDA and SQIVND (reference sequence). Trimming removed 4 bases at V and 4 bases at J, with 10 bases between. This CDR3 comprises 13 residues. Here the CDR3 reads CASSSFGRETQYF. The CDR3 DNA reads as TGTGCCAGTAGTAGTTTCGGGAGAGAGACCCAGTACTTC.

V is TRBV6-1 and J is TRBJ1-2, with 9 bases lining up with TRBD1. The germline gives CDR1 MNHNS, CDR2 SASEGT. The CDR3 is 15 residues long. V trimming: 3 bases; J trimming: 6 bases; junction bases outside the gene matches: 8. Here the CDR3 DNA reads TGTGCCAGCAGTGAGCCAAAGGGACAGGGAGATGGCTACACCTTC. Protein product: CASSEPKGQGDGYTF.